These 23 T cell receptor beta chains share one sample of origin, sequenced in a study of cytomegalovirus exposure and HLA in healthy donors. The study ran its PCR with 60 Vbeta and 13 Jbeta primers. The protocol was immunoSEQ multiplex PCR, while the TCRdb copy is restricted to in-frame clones and leaves out a portion. The sample features about 70,000 clones, with 2% to 2.5% in its top ten. Specimen: PBMCs. All receptors derive from a female donor in good health and CMV-seropositive.

The chain joins TRBV6-1 to TRBJ1-3; D uncertain. The CDR3 spans 14 residues. V was cut by 7 bases and J by 4 bases, with 14 bases left in between. The germline V gene encodes CDR1 MNHNS and CDR2 SASEGT. The CDR3 DNA reads as TGTGCCAGCACCTTCCAGGCGACCGGAAACACCATATATTTT. Amino acid sequence: CASTFQATGNTIYF.

This chain links TRBV4-2 with TRBJ2-7, with 8 bases identical to TRBD1. This CDR3 is 15 amino acids long. V lost 1 base, J lost 1 base, and 3 bases stayed unmatched. Germline loops: CDR1 LGHNA, CDR2 YNFKEQ. CDR3 loop: CASSQGGTGSYEQYF. CDR3 coding DNA: TGTGCCAGCAGCCAAGGGGGGACAGGTTCCTACGAGCAGTACTTC.

V and J are TRBV28 and TRBJ1-2; 8 bases are shared with TRBD1. The V gene's germline CDR1 is MDHEN and CDR2 SYDVKM. The V and J ends lost 7 bases and 6 bases, in that order; junction bases with no gene match: 10. The length of the CDR3 is 14 residues. CDR3 protein: CASTPGQGKDGYTF. CDR3 sequence (DNA): TGTGCCAGCACCCCCGGACAGGGAAAAGATGGCTACACCTTC.

The chain couples TRBV4-1 to TRBJ2-3; possible D gene TRBD2, 6 bases. V lost 1 base to trimming and J lost 6 bases, with 14 bases between them. This CDR3 is 15 amino acids long. Per the germline V gene, CDR1 is MGHRA and CDR2 is YSYEKL. Here the CDR3 reads CASSQGTGAGDTQYF. The CDR3 DNA is TGCGCCAGCAGCCAAGGGACTGGTGCGGGGGATACGCAGTATTTT.

The gene calls are TRBV25-1 and TRBJ2-6; 9 bases are a match to TRBD1. V lost 4 bases, J lost 1 base, and 8 bases stayed unmatched. Germline V gene lookup returns CDR1 MGHDK and CDR2 SYGVNS. This CDR3 is built from 18 residues. The CDR3 DNA reads as TGTGCCAGCAGTGGGATTTCCGGGACAGGGTCTGGGGCCAACGTCCTGACTTTC. Translating gives CASSGISGTGSGANVLTF.

The J gene is TRBJ2-5, the V gene TRBV28, with 10 bases fitting TRBD1. Germline CDR1 and CDR2: MDHEN and SYDVKM. After removal of 4 bases from V and 8 bases from J, the junction contained 7 bases not matched to a gene. The CDR3 totals 14 residues. The CDR3 protein is CASSYTGTGATQYF. In DNA, the CDR3 is TGTGCCAGCAGTTACACCGGGACAGGGGCCACCCAGTACTTC.

The CDR3 DNA is TGTGCCAGCAGTGACACCGTCGAGCAGTACTTC. Its translation is CASSDTVEQYF. The chain couples TRBV6-5 to TRBJ2-7, with D hard to call. Trimming cost V 5 bases and J 6 bases, with 8 bases left between them. Germline assignment: CDR1 MNHEY and CDR2 SVGAGI. The CDR3 totals 11 residues.

This chain links TRBV5-4 with TRBJ2-5; D possibly corresponds to TRBD1 (6 bases). Trimming removed 1 base from V and 5 bases from J, with 15 bases in between. The germline CDR1 and CDR2 sequences are SGHNT and YYREEE (reference sequence). The CDR3 has 15 residues. The CDR3 here is CASSLLGADWETQYF. The CDR3 nucleotides read TGTGCCAGCAGCTTGCTGGGGGCCGATTGGGAGACCCAGTACTTC.

CDR3 loop: CASSPLAAGGATEAFF. CDR3 in DNA: TGTGCCAGCAGTCCACTGGCGGCAGGGGGCGCGACTGAAGCTTTCTTT. The rearrangement links TRBV27 to TRBJ1-1; TRBD1 matches at 8 bases. This CDR3 comprises 16 residues. V trimming: 5 bases; J trimming: 5 bases; junction bases outside the gene matches: 13. The germline V gene encodes CDR1 MNHEY and CDR2 SMNVEV (reference sequence).

This CDR3 is CAITGNYGYTF. For the CDR3, the DNA is TGTGCCATCACAGGGAACTATGGCTACACCTTC. The V call is TRBV28, the J call TRBJ1-2; maybe TRBD1 (6 bases). Germline assignment: CDR1 MDHEN and CDR2 SYDVKM. V gave up 10 bases and J gave up 2 bases, with 8 bases separating them. The CDR3 is 11 residues long.

This chain joins TRBV29-1 and TRBJ1-1; tentative D call: TRBD1 (6 bases). The CDR3 covers 12 residues. V shed 5 bases and J shed 1 base, with 8 bases lying between them. The germline gives CDR1 SQVTM, CDR2 ANQGSEA. The CDR3 region has the DNA TGCAGCGTTCCGGGACAGAACACTGAAGCTTTCTTT. This translates into CSVPGQNTEAFF.

The V gene is TRBV29-1, the J gene TRBJ2-7, with 8 positions matching TRBD1. The trim removed 8 bases at V and 2 bases at J, leaving 5 bases unmatched. Germline lookup yields CDR1 SQVTM and CDR2 ANQGSEA. The CDR3 has 12 residues. The CDR3 DNA reads TGCAGCTTTACGACAGGGGCCTACGAGCAGTACTTC. This sequence encodes CSFTTGAYEQYF.

This chain links TRBV7-3 with TRBJ2-7, with 9 nucleotides matching TRBD1. The ends lost 5 bases at V and 2 bases at J; junction bases unmatched: 4. The CDR3 has 14 amino acids. Germline V gene lookup returns CDR1 SGHTA and CDR2 FQGTGA. The CDR3 nucleotides read TGTGCCAGCAGCCCGGGACAGGGCACCTACGAGCAGTACTTC. As protein: CASSPGQGTYEQYF. Using reference TRBV7-3 and TRBJ2-7 for the parts outside the CDR3, the full variable domain is GAGVSQTPSNKVTEKGKYVELRCDPISGHTALYWYRQSLGQGPEFLIYFQGTGAADDSGLPNDRFFAVRPEGSVSTLKIQRTERGDSAVYLCASSPGQGTYEQYFGPGTRLTVT.

The J gene is TRBJ2-5, the V gene TRBV9; TRBD2 agrees at 9 bases. Germline V gives CDR1 SGDLS, CDR2 YYNGEE. The CDR3 loop spans 17 amino acids. Trimming cost V 0 bases and J 5 bases; bases outside gene matches: 11. The CDR3 region has the DNA TGTGCCAGCAGCGTAGGAGATAGCGGGGGTTCGGAGGAGACCCAGTACTTC. As protein: CASSVGDSGGSEETQYF.

The rearrangement joins TRBV27 to TRBJ1-1; D possibly corresponds to TRBD1 (6 bases). Germline V gene sequence: CDR1 MNHEY, CDR2 SMNVEV (reference sequence). This CDR3 is built from 11 residues. V shed 4 bases and J shed 8 bases, with 8 bases lying between them. In DNA, the CDR3 is TGTGCCAGCAGTTCTACAGGGGAAGCTTTCTTT. Translated: CASSSTGEAFF.

The rearrangement links TRBV7-9 to TRBJ2-3, with D tentatively TRBD1 (5 bases). The V and J ends lost 6 bases and 5 bases respectively, with 9 bases between them. Germline V gives CDR1 SEHNR, CDR2 FQNEAQ (reference sequence). The CDR3 covers 12 residues. CDR3 DNA sequence: TGTGCCAGCAGTAGGGGAATAGATACGCAGTATTTT. It yields the protein CASSRGIDTQYF. Full variable domain (rest looked up from reference TRBV7-9 and TRBJ2-3): DTGVSQNPRHKITKRGQNVTFRCDPISEHNRLYWYRQTLGQGPEFLTYFQNEAQLEKSRLLSDRFSAERPKGSFSTLEIQRTEQGDSAMYLCASSRGIDTQYFGPGTRLTVL.

The V and J genes are TRBV6-5 and TRBJ1-3, with no clear D. The CDR3 is 14 amino acids. Germline V gives CDR1 MNHEY, CDR2 SVGAGI. Trimming took 6 bases from V and 0 from J, leaving 9 bases between them. The CDR3 nucleotides read TGTGCCAGCAGCCGTCGGGTCTCTGGAAACACCATATATTTT. This translates into CASSRRVSGNTIYF.

V gene TRBV4-3 combines with J gene TRBJ2-1, with 12 bases fitting TRBD1. Trimming removed 2 bases from V and 7 bases from J; junction bases left unmatched: 9. From germline, CDR1 is LGHNA and CDR2 YSLEER. This CDR3 region has 17 residues. The CDR3 region is CASSQSLTGQGANEQFF. The CDR3 region has the DNA TGCGCCAGCAGCCAATCATTAACGGGACAGGGGGCTAATGAGCAGTTCTTC.

Concerning this clone: At one boundary the junction diverges from the germline segment, which might be a read error. The chain joins TRBV7-2 to TRBJ2-7; D ambiguous. Germline V CDR1 and CDR2: SGHTA, FQGNSA. CDR3 length: 11 amino acids. CDR3 in amino acids: CARSLSSEQYF. CDR3 sequence (DNA): TGTGCCAGAAGCTTAAGCTCCGAGCAGTACTTC.

The chain carries TRBV19 and TRBJ2-5, with TRBD2 identical over 7 bases. V trimming: 0 bases; J trimming: 1 base; junction bases outside the gene matches: 8. This CDR3 comprises 17 residues. CDR1 and CDR2 from the germline V gene are LNHDA and SQIVND (reference sequence). The CDR3 loop is CASSIDSAGTIQETQYF. In DNA form, the CDR3 reads TGTGCCAGTAGTATAGATAGTGCCGGGACTATCCAAGAGACCCAGTACTTC.

The chain joins TRBV5-6 to TRBJ2-2, with TRBD2 matching over 10 bases. The germline V gene has CDR1 SGHDT and CDR2 YYEEEE. The V gene end was trimmed by 4 bases and the J gene end by 1 base; junction bases not matched to a gene: 4. The CDR3 sequence is 16 residues long. The CDR3 reads CASSARLAGNTGELFF. Written as DNA, the CDR3 is TGTGCCAGCAGCGCCCGACTAGCGGGGAACACCGGGGAGCTGTTTTTT.

This chain joins TRBV15 and TRBJ1-5, with no clear D. In germline, CDR1 is LNHNV, CDR2 YYDKDF (reference sequence). The CDR3 has 17 amino acids. Deletions cut 0 bases from V and 0 bases from J, with 12 bases between. The CDR3: CATSRDPLSHSNQPQHF. DNA for the CDR3: TGTGCCACCAGCAGAGACCCTCTGAGTCATAGCAATCAGCCCCAGCATTTT.

The chain joins TRBV30 to TRBJ1-4, with 7 bases lining up with TRBD1. The CDR3 runs 16 residues. Germline trimming cut 2 bases from V and 4 bases from J; bases unmatched to any gene: 10. Germline V gene data show CDR1 as GTSNPN and CDR2 as SVGIG (reference sequence). This CDR3 is CAWSPFNRGINEKLFF. The CDR3 DNA is TGTGCCTGGAGTCCCTTCAACAGGGGCATTAATGAAAAACTGTTTTTT. Supplemented by reference TRBV30 and TRBJ1-4, the full variable domain reads SQTIHQWPATLVQPVGSPLSLECTVEGTSNPNLYWYRQAAGRGLQLLFYSVGIGQISSEVPQNLSASRPQDRQFILSSKKLLLSDSGFYLCAWSPFNRGINEKLFFGSGTQLSVL.